A single sample is the source of the 13 T cell receptor beta chains below, sequenced in a study of blood T cell repertoires in COVID-19. Profiled with immunoSEQ multiplex PCR; TCRdb holds only in-frame clones, not every one. The table lists tens of thousands of clones, about four fifths of them singletons. The sequencing sample was made of peripheral blood. The origin of the receptors is a man aged 25-40 years with COVID-19, enrolled during active disease.

DNA of the CDR3: TGTGCCAGTAGTATCAGGGACAGGGGATACGAGCAGTACTTC. Protein product: CASSIRDRGYEQYF. The rearrangement uses TRBV19 and TRBJ2-7; 10 nucleotides align to TRBD1. The CDR3 has 14 residues. Germline V gene data show CDR1 as LNHDA and CDR2 as SQIVND (reference sequence). J gave up 4 bases and V 3 bases, and 3 bases lay outside the gene matches.

This rearrangement joins TRBV19 to TRBJ2-1; no clear D gene. Germline CDR1 reads LNHDA; CDR2 reads SQIVND (reference sequence). This CDR3 has 13 amino acids. Trimming stripped 4 bases from V and 7 bases from J, with 11 bases between. The CDR3 nucleotides read TGTGCCAGTAGTACGGCAGGTAGAAATGAGCAGTTCTTC. This sequence encodes CASSTAGRNEQFF.

This chain uses TRBV5-4 with TRBJ2-7; 11 nucleotides line up with TRBD1. This CDR3 has 14 amino acids. Trimming removed 4 bases from V and 3 bases from J; junction bases left unmatched: 3. Germline CDR1 SGHNT, CDR2 YYREEE (reference sequence). CDR3 amino acids: CASSAGTGGYEQYF. The CDR3 DNA reads as TGTGCCAGCAGCGCCGGGACAGGGGGCTACGAGCAGTACTTC.

The chain recombines TRBV6-5 with TRBJ1-6; D perhaps matches TRBD1 (5 bases). This CDR3 has 13 amino acids. V lost 5 bases, J lost 11 bases, and 13 bases lay in between. Germline V gives CDR1 MNHEY, CDR2 SVGAGI. The CDR3 loop is CASSQTGHPPLHF. CDR3 nucleotide sequence: TGTGCCAGCAGTCAAACAGGTCACCCACCCCTCCACTTT.

V and J are TRBV5-5 and TRBJ2-1, with D possibly TRBD2 on 6 matching bases. With 6 bases removed from V and 0 bases from J, the gap between germline ends came to 25 bases. The CDR3 consists of 19 residues. CDR1 and CDR2 (germline): SGHKS, YYEKEE (reference sequence). The DNA of the CDR3 is TGTGCCAGCAAGGAGGGGACTCCATTATTAAGAGGCTCCTACAATGAGCAGTTCTTC. The encoded protein is CASKEGTPLLRGSYNEQFF. Full variable domain (outside the CDR3, taken from reference TRBV5-5 and TRBJ2-1): DAGVTQSPTHLIKTRGQQVTLRCSPISGHKSVSWYQQVLGQGPQFIFQYYEKEERGRGNFPDRFSARQFPNYSSELNVNALLLGDSALYLCASKEGTPLLRGSYNEQFFGPGTRLTVL.

CDR3 bases: TGTGCCAGCAGCGCCTTTCCAGGGTCCGGAAACACCATATATTTT. It specifies CASSAFPGSGNTIYF. The V gene is TRBV5-4, the J gene TRBJ1-3, with a weak D call TRBD1 (5 bases). CDR1 and CDR2 (germline): SGHNT, YYREEE (reference sequence). V gave up 4 bases and J gave up 4 bases, with 15 bases separating them. The CDR3 covers 15 residues.

Only a few counts were recorded for this clone. V is TRBV2 and J is TRBJ1-1, with D possibly being TRBD1 (5 bases). CDR1 SNHLY and CDR2 FYNNEI come from the germline V gene. The V end was cut by 5 bases, the J end by 1 base, with 14 bases between. The CDR3 spans 15 residues. The CDR3 protein is CASSPGHTGNTEAFF. The CDR3 nucleotides are TGTGCCAGCAGTCCCGGACATACCGGGAACACTGAAGCTTTCTTT.

The chain combines TRBV5-6 with TRBJ1-1; D might be TRBD1 (5 bases). Germline lookup yields CDR1 SGHDT and CDR2 YYEEEE. V lost 1 base to trimming and J lost 6 bases, with 10 bases between them. CDR3 length: 13 residues. The CDR3, as DNA: TGTGCCAGCAGCTTGAGGGGTAGTGCTGAAGCTTTCTTT. This encodes CASSLRGSAEAFF.

The chain employs TRBV19 and TRBJ1-2; a possible D gene is TRBD1 (6 bases). CDR3 length: 13 amino acids. V lost 5 bases and J lost 8, with 15 bases in between. Germline-derived CDR1 and CDR2 are LNHDA and SQIVND (reference sequence). CDR3: CASSGGGIGGYTF. Here the CDR3 DNA reads TGTGCCAGTAGTGGGGGGGGCATTGGAGGCTACACCTTC.

The J gene is TRBJ2-1, the V gene TRBV4-2, with D hard to call. Germline V gene sequence: CDR1 LGHNA, CDR2 YNFKEQ. CDR3 length: 17 amino acids. Between the trimmed V and J ends, which lost 2 bases and 4 bases, there was a span of 18 bases. The CDR3 sequence: CASSQPNRGRGYNEQFF. Here the CDR3 DNA reads TGTGCCAGCAGCCAACCAAATCGAGGCCGAGGATACAATGAGCAGTTCTTC.

This chain links TRBV5-6 with TRBJ1-2; 8 nucleotides match TRBD1. Germline V CDR1 and CDR2: SGHDT, YYEEEE. Trimming cost V 3 bases and J 10 bases; bases outside gene matches: 8. The CDR3 covers 13 residues. CDR3 nucleotide sequence: TGTGCCAGCAGCTCCGGACAGGGTGACTCCTACACCTTC. Translating gives CASSSGQGDSYTF.

This clone has more than one count but fewer than ten. The chain recombines TRBV30 with TRBJ1-4; D unresolved. Germline assignment: CDR1 GTSNPN and CDR2 SVGIG (reference sequence). The length of the CDR3 is 16 residues. V lost 1 base and J 8 bases, leaving 20 bases between the germline ends. CDR3 residues: CAWSGQHSLSFEKLFF. DNA for the CDR3: TGTGCCTGGAGTGGGCAACATTCCCTCTCATTCGAAAAACTGTTTTTT.

This clone was recorded only once. The chain links TRBV6-5 to TRBJ1-4; 7 nucleotides agree with TRBD1. The ends lost 2 bases at V and 4 bases at J; junction bases unmatched: 4. The CDR3 has 15 residues. CDR1 is MNHEY, CDR2 SVGAGI, per germline. The CDR3: CASSYRGGGNEKLFF. The CDR3 coding sequence is TGTGCCAGCAGTTACAGAGGGGGCGGTAATGAAAAACTGTTTTTT.